A selection of T cell receptor beta chains follows, all from one sample in a study of T cell responses to AZD1222 COVID-19 vaccine. The method was immunoSEQ multiplex PCR; TCRdb's version includes in-frame clones alone and lacks a portion of them. The sample has roughly 250,000 clones, just over 90% seen once; the top ten hold around 0.57%. This material consisted of peripheral blood, taken on day 0 of AZD1222 vaccination. The receptors stem from an adult in good health. The CDR3 runs from the conserved cysteine through the conserved F or W. D genes are given only for firm matches. Only some rows state a clone size, as once, few, many or a class for expanded clones.

DNA,CDR3,J,size,V,D
TGCGCCAGCAGCCAAGATAGGCGGGAGGGGGACGAGCAGTACTTC,CASSQDRREGDEQYF,TRBJ2-7,-,TRBV4-3,TRBD2
TGTGCCAGCAGTGAAACAAAAGGGAGGTTCACAGATACGCAGTATTTT,CASSETKGRFTDTQYF,TRBJ2-3,-,TRBV2,-
TGCGCCAGCAGCCCCGCGAGGGCGGTGGGGAGCAATCAGCCCCAGCATTTT,CASSPARAVGSNQPQHF,TRBJ1-5,few,TRBV10-2,-
TGCGCCAGCAGCTCGACAAGGAACACTGAAGCTTTCTTT,CASSSTRNTEAFF,TRBJ1-1,-,TRBV10-2,-
TGTGCCAGCGTGGGGGCCAACGTCCTGACTTTC,CASVGANVLTF,TRBJ2-6,-,TRBV7-9,-
TGTGCCATCAGAGATCGCGGGAGAGGCACAGATACGCAGTATTTT,CAIRDRGRGTDTQYF,TRBJ2-3,-,TRBV10-3,TRBD2
TGTGCCAGCAGCTTGGCGGCCCGATTGAACACTGAAGCTTTCTTT,CASSLAARLNTEAFF,TRBJ1-1,-,TRBV5-6,-
TGCGCCAGCAGCTTGGATTACGAGCAGTACTTC,CASSLDYEQYF,TRBJ2-7,few,TRBV5-1,-
TGTGCCACCAGCGGACTAGCGGATATTTACAATGAGCAGTTCTTC,CATSGLADIYNEQFF,TRBJ2-1,-,TRBV24-1,TRBD2
TGTGCCAGCAGCCAATCCTACGAGCAGTACTTC,CASSQSYEQYF,TRBJ2-7,-,TRBV14,-
TGTGCCAGCAGCTTAGACAGGGGATTGCACACTGAAGCTTTCTTT,CASSLDRGLHTEAFF,TRBJ1-1,-,TRBV7-2,TRBD1
TGTGCCATCAGGGGGGGGACAGGGGAATCGTACGAGCAGTACTTC,CAIRGGTGESYEQYF,TRBJ2-7,-,TRBV10-3,TRBD1
TGTGCCAGCAGCCAAGTTCAGGGGAACACTGAAGCTTTCTTT,CASSQVQGNTEAFF,TRBJ1-1,-,TRBV3-1/TRBV3-2,-
TGTGCCAGCACCTACAGGGAGATCTTCTATGGCTACACCTTC,CASTYREIFYGYTF,TRBJ1-2,-,TRBV2,-
TGTGCCAGCAGGCCCTGGGAATCTAACTATGGCTACACCTTC,CASRPWESNYGYTF,TRBJ1-2,-,TRBV3-1/TRBV3-2,-
TGTGCCAGCAGCCCCCGGGACCTACACACTGAAGCTTTCTTT,CASSPRDLHTEAFF,TRBJ1-1,-,TRBV3-1/TRBV3-2,-
TGCGCCAGCAGCCAAGAACGGGTAATGGGGAACACTGAAGCTTTCTTT,CASSQERVMGNTEAFF,TRBJ1-1,-,TRBV4-1,-
TGTGCCAGCAGCTTAGACGGACTAGCCTACGAGCAGTACTTC,CASSLDGLAYEQYF,TRBJ2-7,once,TRBV7-2,TRBD2
TGTGCCAGCAGCTTACTCGTTAGTTTTGAGCAGTACTTC,CASSLLVSFEQYF,TRBJ2-7,-,TRBV11-2,-
TGTGCCAGCACGTACAGGGCCACCTATGGCTACACCTTC,CASTYRATYGYTF,TRBJ1-2,-,TRBV28,-
TGTGCCAGCAGCTTGGGTTACGACGGGGCTTTCTTT,CASSLGYDGAFF,TRBJ1-1,-,TRBV7-8,-
TGTGCCTGGAGTTGGGGGGAAGAGCAGTACTTC,CAWSWGEEQYF,TRBJ2-7,-,TRBV30,-
TGTGCCAGCAGTGCAGCTAGGGGAGAGACCCAGTACTTC,CASSAARGETQYF,TRBJ2-5,-,TRBV6-1,-
TGTGCCAGCAGCTTACGGGGGGCCTACGAGCAGTACTTC,CASSLRGAYEQYF,TRBJ2-7,-,TRBV7-9,TRBD2
TGTGCCAGCAGCTTCGGGGGGAGCGAGCAGTACTTC,CASSFGGSEQYF,TRBJ2-7,-,TRBV7-9,TRBD2
TGTGCCAGCTCACCGAGTAGTTCCCAAGAGACCCAGTACTTC,CASSPSSSQETQYF,TRBJ2-5,-,TRBV18,-
TGTGCCAGCAGCGCACGACTAGTCCCCTCCTACGAGCAGTACTTC,CASSARLVPSYEQYF,TRBJ2-7,-,TRBV11-2,-
TGTGCCAGCAGCCAAGCGGCAGGGTTTGCCTACGAGCAGTACTTC,CASSQAAGFAYEQYF,TRBJ2-7,-,TRBV3-1/TRBV3-2,-
TGTGCCAGCAGTTCGCCCAGGGGGGGGACATACGAGCAGTACTTC,CASSSPRGGTYEQYF,TRBJ2-7,-,TRBV6-5,-
TGCGCCAGCAGCCATCCCGGACAGGGTCGGGCCTACGAGCAGTACTTC,CASSHPGQGRAYEQYF,TRBJ2-7,-,TRBV4-1,TRBD1
TGTGCCAGCAGTTCGACAGGGTACGAGCAGTACTTC,CASSSTGYEQYF,TRBJ2-7,-,TRBV27,TRBD1
TGTGCCAGCAGAGGACAGGGCGGCCTGAACACTGAAGCTTTCTTT,CASRGQGGLNTEAFF,TRBJ1-1,-,TRBV7-9,TRBD1
TGTGCCATCGAGGGCACCGGGGAGCTGTTTTTT,CAIEGTGELFF,TRBJ2-2,-,TRBV10-3,-